Listed below are T cell receptor beta chains from one sample, sequenced in a study of technical replicates of blood from a few donors. The table came from immunoSEQ multiplex PCR; TCRdb's copy has only in-frame clones and leaves some out. The sample has about 100,000 clones; about 95% are singletons. Sequencing was performed on T cells isolated from PBMCs. These receptors were collected from a human donor in good health. Both conserved end residues are part of each CDR3. The D gene is left open where the match is weak. Clone size is not always given. Where it is, it says once, few, many or a class for expanded clones.

J,size,D,V,DNA,CDR3
TRBJ1-4,.,.,TRBV30,TGTGCCTGGAGGTTAGGCGGTGAAAAACTGTTTTTT,CAWRLGGEKLFF
TRBJ2-2,.,.,TRBV6-1,TGTGCCAGCAGCACAGGGTCTGGGGAGCTGTTTTTT,CASSTGSGELFF
TRBJ2-5,.,.,TRBV14,TGTGCCAGCAGCCGCGTACAAGAGACCCAGTACTTC,CASSRVQETQYF
TRBJ2-2,.,.,TRBV7-7,TGTGCCAGCAGCCTGGGACAAAACACCGGGGAGCTGTTTTTT,CASSLGQNTGELFF
TRBJ1-1,.,.,TRBV30,TGTGCCTGGAGTGTATTTAACGGTCTGGAGATGAACACTGAAGCTTTCTTT,CAWSVFNGLEMNTEAFF
TRBJ2-2,.,TRBD2,TRBV4-1,TGCGCCAGCAGCCCGCTAGTCATAGCGGGAGAATTAGCCGGGGAGCTGTTTTTT,CASSPLVIAGELAGELFF
TRBJ2-1,once,TRBD2,TRBV5-8,TGTGCCAGCAGCCCGCTAGCGGGAGAGACCTACAATGAGCAGTTCTTC,CASSPLAGETYNEQFF
TRBJ2-1,.,.,TRBV5-1,TGCGCCAGCAGCTTGGGTGCTAAGGACAGTGAGCAGTTCTTC,CASSLGAKDSEQFF
TRBJ2-3,.,TRBD2,TRBV10-3,TGTGCCATCAGTGCACGATCAGCGGGAGAGGGCAGCACAGATACGCAGTATTTT,CAISARSAGEGSTDTQYF
TRBJ1-1,.,TRBD1,TRBV7-9,TGTGCCAGCAGCTACGACAGGGGGACTGAAGCTTTCTTT,CASSYDRGTEAFF
TRBJ1-5,.,TRBD1,TRBV29-1,TGCAGTGCTGCCCCACTTTCCGGGACAGGGTATAGCAATCAGCCCCAGCATTTT,CSAAPLSGTGYSNQPQHF
TRBJ2-1,.,TRBD2,TRBV7-6,TGTGCCAGCAGCTATTCTTCGGGGGTTCTACTAGCGGAACACAATGAGCAGTTCTTC,CASSYSSGVLLAEHNEQFF
TRBJ2-1,.,.,TRBV5-6,TGTGCCAGCAGCACGAGCTCCTACAATGAGCAGTTCTTC,CASSTSSYNEQFF
TRBJ2-7,.,TRBD2,TRBV5-4,TGTGCCAGCAGCTTTAACGGACTAGCGGACTACGAGCAGTACTTC,CASSFNGLADYEQYF
TRBJ2-5,once,.,TRBV5-4,TGTGCCAGCAGGTTGGGGGTAGAGCGAGAGACCCAGTACTTC,CASRLGVERETQYF
TRBJ1-4,few,.,TRBV5-4,TGTGCCAGCAGCCGGACTGCTAATGAAAAACTGTTTTTT,CASSRTANEKLFF
TRBJ2-7,.,.,TRBV9,TGTGCCAGCAGCGTAGGTGGAAGAGGTCCCTCCTACGAGCAGTACTTC,CASSVGGRGPSYEQYF
TRBJ2-2,.,TRBD2,TRBV19,TGTGCCAGTAGTATATCTAGCGGGAGCATCCACACCGGGGAGCTGTTTTTT,CASSISSGSIHTGELFF
TRBJ1-1,.,.,TRBV19,TGTGCCAGTAGTCTCGGGACATCGAACACTGAAGCTTTCTTT,CASSLGTSNTEAFF
TRBJ2-1,.,.,TRBV4-2,TGTGCCAGCAGCCAAGAGTTCAGCGGAGGAGGGAATGAGCAGTTCTTC,CASSQEFSGGGNEQFF
TRBJ1-5,.,TRBD1,TRBV27,TGTGCCAGCGGATCACAGGGGGCAGGTCAGCCCCAGCATTTT,CASGSQGAGQPQHF
TRBJ1-1,.,TRBD1,TRBV5-6,TGTGCCAGCAGCTTGGGAACTTCAGGGGGCGTTTCAGCTTTCTTT,CASSLGTSGGVSAFF
TRBJ2-7,.,TRBD1,TRBV27,TGTGCCAGCAGTTTTGGGACAGGGTCCTACGAGCAGTACTTC,CASSFGTGSYEQYF
TRBJ2-1,.,TRBD2,TRBV4-2,TGTGCCAGCAGCCAAGGGACTAGCGGGTTGTTCAATGAGCAGTTCTTC,CASSQGTSGLFNEQFF
TRBJ2-1,.,TRBD2,TRBV5-1,TGCGCCAGCTCCCGGGGGGCTAGCGGGGTAAATGAGCAGTTCTTC,CASSRGASGVNEQFF
TRBJ1-1,.,TRBD1,TRBV6-1,TGTGCCAGCGGACTAGGACAGGGAAGCACTGAAGCTTTCTTT,CASGLGQGSTEAFF
TRBJ2-6,many,.,TRBV5-1,TGCGCCAGCAGCTTGAATGGGGGCATGGTGGCCAACGTCCTGACTTTC,CASSLNGGMVANVLTF
TRBJ2-1,once,.,TRBV28,TGTGCCAGCAGTTACTTAGACTCCGCCTACAATGAGCAGTTCTTC,CASSYLDSAYNEQFF
TRBJ1-2,.,TRBD1,TRBV5-8,TGTGCCAGCAGCTTGGGGCGAGGGGGCTGGATCTATGGCTACACCTTC,CASSLGRGGWIYGYTF
TRBJ2-7,.,.,TRBV7-2,TGTGCCAGCAGCTTAGGTGGCGGGGCGAGCTACGAGCAGTACTTC,CASSLGGGASYEQYF
TRBJ1-4,.,.,TRBV4-1,TGCGCCAGCAGCCAGATTCGGGAAAAACTGTTTTTT,CASSQIREKLFF
TRBJ2-5,.,.,TRBV9,TGTGCCAGCAGCCCCGATACGGGGCGGGACTGGTACCAAGAGACCCAGTACTTC,CASSPDTGRDWYQETQYF
TRBJ2-1,.,TRBD2,TRBV7-2,TGTGCCAGCAGCTTCCGGACTAGCCATGAGTTCTTC,CASSFRTSHEFF
TRBJ2-1,.,.,TRBV7-6,TGTGCCAGCAGCTTAGTTTTGGGACTTTACAATGAGCAGTTCTTC,CASSLVLGLYNEQFF
TRBJ2-7,.,TRBD2,TRBV4-2,TGTGCCAGCAGCCAAGGAGCGGGAGACGCTGCCTACGAGCAGTACTTC,CASSQGAGDAAYEQYF
TRBJ2-4,.,TRBD1,TRBV6-5,TGTGCCAGCAGCTCCGGACAGGGGGCGGCTAACATTCAGTACTTC,CASSSGQGAANIQYF
TRBJ1-2,.,.,TRBV2,TGTGCCAGCAGTACGGACTATGGCTACACCTTC,CASSTDYGYTF
TRBJ1-3,.,.,TRBV7-2,TGTGCCAGCAGCTTATTTCCGATTGGGTTCGGGGAAGGAAACACCATATATTTT,CASSLFPIGFGEGNTIYF
TRBJ2-7,.,TRBD1,TRBV5-6,TGTGCCAGCAGCCCAGGGACAGCCTACGAGCAGTACTTC,CASSPGTAYEQYF
TRBJ2-5,.,TRBD2,TRBV27,TGTGCCAGCAGTTTCCGTGGGCCGGGACTAGCGGGAGAGACCCAGTACTTC,CASSFRGPGLAGETQYF
TRBJ2-1,.,TRBD1,TRBV19,TGTGCCAGTCTCGCGGCAGGGGGCGATGAGCAGTTCTTC,CASLAAGGDEQFF
TRBJ1-1,.,TRBD1,TRBV7-6,TGTGCCAGCAGCACTTCCGGGACAGGGGTACGAGCTTTCTTT,CASSTSGTGVRAFF
TRBJ1-5,.,TRBD1,TRBV27,TGTGCCAGCAGTTGGGACAGTGGAGAACAGCCCCAGCATTTT,CASSWDSGEQPQHF
TRBJ2-7,once,.,TRBV30,TGTGCCTGGAGTAGAGAGTTCTACGAGCAGTACTTC,CAWSREFYEQYF
TRBJ2-5,.,TRBD1,TRBV28,TGTGCCACCACGGGACAGGGTACGGAGACCCAGTACTTC,CATTGQGTETQYF